The rows below give T cell receptor beta chains drawn from one sample of a study of T cell responses to AZD1222 COVID-19 vaccine. This table comes from immunoSEQ multiplex PCR, and its TCRdb copy is limited to in-frame clones, with some not included. The profile covers roughly 49,000 clones, with roughly 80% appearing a single time and roughly 7.2% taken by the ten largest. Sequencing was performed on peripheral blood, taken on day 0 of AZD1222 vaccination. The receptors here all came from an adult in good health. The CDR3 runs from the conserved cysteine through the conserved F or W. The order of the fields is J gene, V gene, clone size, D gene, CDR3 DNA, CDR3 protein. A D gene is named only where the DNA matches it firmly. Clone size is stated in some rows and not others, as once, few, many or a class when expanded.

>TRBJ2-2|TRBV2|NA|NA
TGTGCCAGCAGTGAAGCGAGGGCCGGGGAGCTGTTTTTT
CASSEARAGELFF
>TRBJ1-5|TRBV6-6|NA|TRBD1
TGTGCCAGTATGGGACAGGGAGGTTTTCAGCCCCAGCATTTT
CASMGQGGFQPQHF
>TRBJ2-2|TRBV11-3|few|TRBD1
TGTGCCAGCAGCCGCGGACAGGGACCGTCCGAGCTGTTTTTT
CASSRGQGPSELFF
>TRBJ2-7|TRBV27|NA|NA
TGTGCCAGCAGTTTTCAATCTAACCACTACGAGCAGTACTTC
CASSFQSNHYEQYF
>TRBJ2-1|TRBV5-1|NA|NA
TGCGCCAGCAGCTTGACCAGGGAGTACTCCTACAATGAGCAGTTCTTC
CASSLTREYSYNEQFF
>TRBJ1-6|TRBV28|NA|TRBD1
TGTGCCAGCAGTTTACCGGGACAGAAGAGTTCACCCCTCCACTTT
CASSLPGQKSSPLHF
>TRBJ2-5|TRBV3-1/TRBV3-2|once|NA
TGTGCCAGCAGTCAAGGGGGGGGACAAGAGACCCAGTACTTC
CASSQGGGQETQYF
>TRBJ2-1|TRBV14|NA|TRBD2
TGTGCCAGCAGCCCCATTGGGAGCGGGAGGGACTATGAGCAGTTCTTC
CASSPIGSGRDYEQFF
>TRBJ1-5|TRBV6-1|NA|NA
TGTGCCAGCAGTGACCAGAACAATCAGCCCCAGCATTTT
CASSDQNNQPQHF
>TRBJ1-2|TRBV29-1|NA|NA
TGCAGCGTTGAAGGGCAGTCTAACTATGGCTACACCTTC
CSVEGQSNYGYTF
>TRBJ2-2|TRBV5-1|NA|NA
TGCGCCAGCAGCTTGGCCGCAGGGGGGTCCGGGGAGCTGTTTTTT
CASSLAAGGSGELFF
>TRBJ2-1|TRBV28|NA|NA
TGTGCCAGCCGTAGGAGGGGGGGATCCTACAATGAGCAGTTCTTC
CASRRRGGSYNEQFF
>TRBJ2-1|TRBV11-2|NA|NA
TGTGCCAGCAGCTTCCCCCCGAATGAGCAGTTCTTC
CASSFPPNEQFF
>TRBJ2-2|TRBV6-1|NA|NA
TGTGCCAGCAGTGATTCAGGCCACACCGGGGAGCTGTTTTTT
CASSDSGHTGELFF
>TRBJ2-6|TRBV10-2|few|NA
TGCGCCAGCAGTCAGGCTGGGGCCAACGTCCTGACTTTC
CASSQAGANVLTF
>TRBJ1-1|TRBV19|NA|NA
TGTGCCAGTAGGGCGGGACTCGGAGGAGCTTTCTTT
CASRAGLGGAFF
>TRBJ2-3|TRBV29-1|NA|TRBD1
TGCAGCGTTGGCCCAAACACCAGGGGGGATACGCAGTATTTT
CSVGPNTRGDTQYF
>TRBJ1-5|TRBV19|NA|TRBD1
TGTGCCAGTAGTATACGACAGGGAAGCAATCAGCCCCAGCATTTT
CASSIRQGSNQPQHF
>TRBJ1-2|TRBV18|NA|TRBD1
TGTGCCAGCTCACTACGACAGGGACGCAACTATGGCTACACCTTC
CASSLRQGRNYGYTF
>TRBJ2-1|TRBV5-1|NA|NA
TGCGCCAGCAGCTGGGCCCAGGCGGAAAATGAGCAGTTCTTC
CASSWAQAENEQFF
>TRBJ1-6|TRBV4-1|NA|NA
TGCGCCAGCAGCCAAAGGACGGATCTGAGGTATAATTCACCCCTCCACTTT
CASSQRTDLRYNSPLHF
>TRBJ1-5|TRBV10-3|NA|NA
TGTGCCATCAGTGAAAATCAGGGAGGGCAGCCCCAGCATTTT
CAISENQGGQPQHF